What follows are 32 T cell receptor beta chains derived from one specimen sequenced in a study of shared clonotypes between healthy human individuals. This table comes from immunoSEQ multiplex PCR, and its TCRdb copy is limited to in-frame clones, with some not included. The table lists about 2.2 million clones, around 93% of them singletons, with more than 1.5% in the top ten. Positive CCR7 selection of CD45RO-negative cells yielded the naive CD8 cells, and terminally differentiated effector memory CD45RA+ cells were excluded. Material: naive CD8+ T cells from PBMCs. The source of these receptors is a man between 18 and 35 years old in good health. Some clones in this sample may be carry-over from other donors' samples.

The V gene is TRBV27, the J gene TRBJ1-5; 9 nucleotides line up with TRBD1. Losses at the gene ends were 6 bases for V and 5 bases for J; bases not matched to a gene: 14. Germline V gene lookup returns CDR1 MNHEY and CDR2 SMNVEV (reference sequence). The length of the CDR3 is 17 residues. CDR3 protein: CASSPSQPRQGDQPQHF. The CDR3 bases are TGTGCCAGCAGCCCCTCACAACCTCGACAGGGGGATCAGCCCCAGCATTTT.

This chain's CDR3 is CASSLSSEQGPGGAFF. The CDR3 DNA reads TGTGCCAGCAGTTTATCTAGTGAACAGGGGCCAGGTGGAGCTTTCTTT. This chain uses TRBV27 with TRBJ1-1; 7 bases agree with TRBD1. The V gene end was trimmed by 0 bases and the J gene end by 10 bases; junction bases not matched to a gene: 14. From germline, CDR1 is MNHEY and CDR2 SMNVEV (reference sequence). The CDR3 is 16 residues long.

Concerning this clone itself: The sample carries other DNA sequences with the same CDR3. The chain has TRBV9 and TRBJ1-3; D is ambiguous. The V gene's germline CDR1 is SGDLS and CDR2 YYNGEE. This CDR3 is built from 14 residues. The V end was cut by 0 bases, the J end by 0 bases, with 4 bases between. DNA for the CDR3: TGTGCCAGCAGCGTAGACGGCTCTGGAAACACCATATATTTT. Protein sequence: CASSVDGSGNTIYF.

This rearrangement joins TRBV19 to TRBJ2-7; 11 nucleotides agree with TRBD2. Germline CDR1 LNHDA, CDR2 SQIVND (reference sequence). Losses at the gene ends were 8 bases for V and 6 bases for J; bases not matched to a gene: 6. The CDR3 is 13 residues long. CDR3 region: CASGTSGSVEQYF. CDR3 in DNA: TGTGCCAGTGGTACTAGCGGGAGTGTCGAGCAGTACTTC.

The chain couples TRBV7-9 to TRBJ2-7, with 7 bases identical to TRBD1. Germline CDR1 and CDR2: SEHNR and FQNEAQ (reference sequence). The CDR3 covers 15 residues. Trimming took 4 bases from V and 6 from J; bases not matched to a gene: 12. The CDR3: CASSSDDREGSEQYF. For the CDR3, the DNA is TGTGCCAGCAGCTCGGACGACAGGGAAGGTTCCGAGCAGTACTTC.

On this clone itself: At the DNA level, this CDR3 is encoded by other sequences in the same sample as well. The chain links TRBV5-1 to TRBJ2-7, with D perhaps matching TRBD1 (6 bases). CDR1 SGHRS and CDR2 YFSETQ come from the germline V gene. The CDR3 runs to 13 residues. Trimming removed 1 base at V and 4 bases at J, with 9 bases between. The CDR3 loop reads CASSLRQGYEQYF. The CDR3 bases are TGCGCCAGCAGCTTGCGTCAGGGGTACGAGCAGTACTTC.

This clone was seen once. The chain has TRBV7-9 and TRBJ2-1; 8 bases match TRBD2. From germline, CDR1 is SEHNR and CDR2 FQNEAQ (reference sequence). CDR3 size: 16 residues. The trim removed 5 bases at V and 1 base at J, leaving 7 bases unmatched. DNA for the CDR3: TGTGCCAGCAGCCCCAAACTAGCGGAGTCCTACAATGAGCAGTTCTTC. Amino acid sequence: CASSPKLAESYNEQFF.

The chain links TRBV5-4 to TRBJ1-2; TRBD1 agrees at 7 bases. Germline CDR1 is SGHNT and CDR2 is YYREEE (reference sequence). The length of the CDR3 is 15 residues. Trimming at V came to 5 bases and at J to 1 base, leaving 8 bases not matched to a gene. The CDR3: CASSSTGQLNYGYTF. CDR3 nucleotide sequence: TGTGCCAGCAGTTCGACGGGACAGCTTAACTATGGCTACACCTTC.

This chain connects TRBV28 to TRBJ2-7, with 7 nucleotides matching TRBD2. After removal of 6 bases from V and 3 bases from J, the junction contained 8 bases not matched to a gene. Germline lookup yields CDR1 MDHEN and CDR2 SYDVKM. The CDR3 runs to 14 residues. The CDR3 is CASRVGLADYEQYF. For the CDR3, the DNA is TGTGCCAGCAGGGTGGGTCTAGCGGACTACGAGCAGTACTTC.

The rearrangement joins TRBV15 to TRBJ1-4; D is unresolved. V was pared by 8 bases and J by 2 bases, with 15 bases between. The CDR3 covers 15 residues. CDR1 is LNHNV, CDR2 YYDKDF, per germline (reference sequence). CDR3 DNA: TGTGCCACCGGCCGGGAGTGGACGACTAATGAAAAACTGTTTTTT. Protein sequence: CATGREWTTNEKLFF.

The chain couples TRBV14 to TRBJ2-1, with a tentative D call TRBD2 (6 bases). Germline lookup yields CDR1 SGHDN and CDR2 FVKESK. The CDR3 consists of 13 residues. V lost 1 base and J 8 bases, leaving 9 bases between the germline ends. CDR3 loop: CASSQGWDYEQFF. For the CDR3, the DNA is TGTGCCAGCAGCCAAGGGTGGGACTATGAGCAGTTCTTC.

The rearrangement joins TRBV19 to TRBJ2-5, with 7 bases fitting TRBD1. The germline CDR1 and CDR2 sequences are LNHDA and SQIVND (reference sequence). V dropped 5 bases and J dropped 4; count of bases not matched to a gene: 10. The CDR3 is made up of 15 amino acids. The CDR3 DNA reads TGTGCCAGTAGTCCGCGACAGGGCCGGGCAGAGACCCAGTACTTC. This codes for CASSPRQGRAETQYF. Combining the CDR3 with reference TRBV19 and TRBJ2-5 gives the whole variable domain DGGITQSPKYLFRKEGQNVTLSCEQNLNHDAMYWYRQDPGQGLRLIYYSQIVNDFQKGDIAEGYSVSREKKESFPLTVTSAQKNPTAFYLCASSPRQGRAETQYFGPGTRLLVL.

The rearrangement joins TRBV5-1 to TRBJ1-3, with 9 bases aligning to TRBD1. The ends lost 4 bases at V and 0 bases at J; junction bases unmatched: 14. This CDR3 has 19 amino acids. Germline V lookup: CDR1 SGHRS, CDR2 YFSETQ. In nucleotides, the CDR3 is TGCGCCAGCAGCCCGCGGGACAGGGACCTAACTTACTCTGGAAACACCATATATTTT. Translating it yields CASSPRDRDLTYSGNTIYF. The full variable domain, with the rest looked up from reference TRBV5-1 and TRBJ1-3, is KAGVTQTPRYLIKTRGQQVTLSCSPISGHRSVSWYQQTPGQGLQFLFEYFSETQRNKGNFPGRFSGRQFSNSRSEMNVSTLELGDSALYLCASSPRDRDLTYSGNTIYFGEGSWLTVV.

The CDR3 is CASSQLSTTGEQYF. CDR3 nucleotide sequence: TGTGCCAGCAGCCAGCTCTCAACCACGGGCGAGCAGTACTTC. The chain combines TRBV14 with TRBJ2-7; D unclear. The CDR3 runs to 14 residues. Germline V gives CDR1 SGHDN, CDR2 FVKESK. V was shortened by 3 bases and J by 6 bases, with 15 bases between the two germline ends.

The chain links TRBV5-6 to TRBJ2-1; 8 bases are shared with TRBD2. The CDR3 has 14 residues. Per germline, CDR1 SGHDT and CDR2 YYEEEE. With 2 bases clipped from V and 7 bases from J, the junction kept 5 bases outside the gene matches. The CDR3 loop reads CASSFSGSVNEQFF. The CDR3, as DNA: TGTGCCAGCAGCTTCAGCGGGAGCGTTAATGAGCAGTTCTTC. The variable domain in full, completed from reference TRBV5-6 and TRBJ2-1, reads DAGVTQSPTHLIKTRGQQVTLRCSPKSGHDTVSWYQQALGQGPQFIFQYYEEEERQRGNFPDRFSGHQFPNYSSELNVNALLLGDSALYLCASSFSGSVNEQFFGPGTRLTVL.

The gene calls are TRBV19 and TRBJ1-5; TRBD1 aligns across 8 bases. The length of the CDR3 is 16 residues. Germline V gene data show CDR1 as LNHDA and CDR2 as SQIVND (reference sequence). With V trimmed by 6 bases and J by 0 bases, 7 bases remained unmatched. CDR3 sequence reads: CASSDRGVDSNQPQHF. CDR3 coding DNA: TGTGCCAGTAGCGACAGGGGAGTGGATAGCAATCAGCCCCAGCATTTT.

Concerning this clone itself: The same CDR3 arises from other DNA sequences in this sample as well. The chain uses TRBV9 and TRBJ2-1; unclear D gene. V lost 4 bases and J lost 8, with 7 bases in between. Per germline, CDR1 SGDLS and CDR2 YYNGEE. The CDR3 is 11 amino acids. The CDR3 loop reads CASSLTDEQFF. The CDR3 bases are TGTGCCAGCAGCCTCACGGATGAGCAGTTCTTC. The complete variable domain, with remaining parts taken from reference TRBV9 and TRBJ2-1, reads DSGVTQTPKHLITATGQRVTLRCSPRSGDLSVYWYQQSLDQGLQFLIQYYNGEERAKGNILERFSAQQFPDLHSELNLSSLELGDSALYFCASSLTDEQFFGPGTRLTVL.

V and J are TRBV7-9 and TRBJ2-1; D remains unclear. Germline V gene sequence: CDR1 SEHNR, CDR2 FQNEAQ (reference sequence). V shed 4 bases and J shed 5 bases, with 12 bases lying between them. This CDR3 contains 14 residues. The CDR3 is CASSSLGPNNEQFF. CDR3 coding DNA: TGTGCCAGCAGCTCCCTCGGGCCAAACAATGAGCAGTTCTTC.

The chain is built from TRBV7-8 and TRBJ2-7; no clear D. V lost 2 bases, J lost 3 bases, and 14 bases lay in between. This CDR3 comprises 15 residues. Germline-derived CDR1 and CDR2 are SGHVS and FQNEAQ. CDR3 sequence: CASSLYETAYYEQYF. DNA for the CDR3: TGTGCCAGCAGCTTATATGAGACGGCATACTACGAGCAGTACTTC.

V and J are TRBV2 and TRBJ2-1; 8 bases map to TRBD2. The CDR3 contains 16 residues. V dropped 0 bases and J dropped 5; count of bases not matched to a gene: 6. Germline V gives CDR1 SNHLY, CDR2 FYNNEI. The CDR3 reads CASSEAGTRIDNEQFF. The DNA for the CDR3 is TGTGCCAGCAGTGAAGCTGGGACTAGGATCGACAATGAGCAGTTCTTC.

The chain recombines TRBV9 with TRBJ2-1, with D uncertain. The length of the CDR3 is 14 residues. Trimming removed 0 bases at V and 0 bases at J, with 4 bases between. Germline lookup yields CDR1 SGDLS and CDR2 YYNGEE. The CDR3 loop is CASSVDTSYNEQFF. The CDR3 nucleotides are TGTGCCAGCAGCGTAGATACCTCCTACAATGAGCAGTTCTTC.

The genes are TRBV4-1 and TRBJ2-1; 11 bases match TRBD2. The CDR3 sequence is 14 residues long. The germline V gene encodes CDR1 MGHRA and CDR2 YSYEKL. The V segment lost 8 bases and the J segment 7 bases; nucleotides outside the gene matches: 7. Here the CDR3 DNA reads TGCGCCAGCGAAACTAGCGGGAGAGGTAATGAGCAGTTCTTC. Protein: CASETSGRGNEQFF.

The chain recombines TRBV19 with TRBJ1-1; 11 bases fit TRBD1. CDR1 and CDR2 (germline): LNHDA, SQIVND (reference sequence). The V segment lost 6 bases and the J segment 5 bases; nucleotides outside the gene matches: 5. The CDR3 runs to 14 residues. The CDR3 protein is CASRRTGGTTEAFF. The CDR3 nucleotides are TGTGCCAGTAGACGGACAGGGGGCACTACTGAAGCTTTCTTT.

The V call is TRBV10-3, the J call TRBJ2-5; D not certain. The CDR3 length is 14 residues. V lost 8 bases, J lost 4 bases, and 17 bases lay in between. Germline assignment: CDR1 ENHRY and CDR2 SYGVKD. CDR3 nucleotide sequence: TGTGCCATCTCCGGTAGGGCCGATCGAGAGACCCAGTACTTC. Its protein product is CAISGRADRETQYF.

The chain employs TRBV5-1 and TRBJ2-7; D call uncertain. The CDR3 is 16 amino acids. Between the trimmed V and J ends, which lost 0 bases and 4 bases, there was a span of 17 bases. Germline CDR1 and CDR2: SGHRS and YFSETQ. The CDR3 bases are TGCGCCAGCAGCTTGGACTTTAACTTCTCTCCGTACGAGCAGTACTTC. Residues: CASSLDFNFSPYEQYF.

The chain uses TRBV27 and TRBJ1-1, with unresolved D. Trimming removed 1 base at V and 3 bases at J, with 18 bases between. Germline V gene sequence: CDR1 MNHEY, CDR2 SMNVEV (reference sequence). The CDR3 length is 17 residues. CDR3 protein: CASSLYGPVGRHTEAFF. The CDR3 nucleotides are TGTGCCAGCAGTTTATACGGGCCGGTAGGCAGACACACTGAAGCTTTCTTT.

CDR3 amino acids: CASSPHPGREYEQYF. In DNA, the CDR3 is TGTGCCAGCAGCCCACATCCCGGGAGAGAATACGAGCAGTACTTC. The J gene is TRBJ2-7, the V gene TRBV7-6; a weak D match, TRBD2 (6 bases). The CDR3 runs 15 residues. V lost 5 bases to trimming and J lost 4 bases, with 18 bases between them. Germline lookup yields CDR1 SGHVS and CDR2 FNYEAQ.

A remark on this clone: The same CDR3 is also encoded by other DNA sequences in this sample. V gene TRBV5-4 combines with J gene TRBJ1-1; D unresolved. V was trimmed by 0 bases and J by 2 bases, leaving 8 bases between them. The CDR3 spans 14 residues. The germline gives CDR1 SGHNT, CDR2 YYREEE (reference sequence). The CDR3 DNA reads TGTGCCAGCAGCTTGGCCCCAGGCAACACTGAAGCTTTCTTT. This encodes CASSLAPGNTEAFF.

The chain employs TRBV7-9 and TRBJ2-5; TRBD2 matches 7 bases. The CDR3 spans 15 residues. Trimming at V came to 0 bases and at J to 4 bases, leaving 5 bases not matched to a gene. Germline values: CDR1 SEHNR, CDR2 FQNEAQ (reference sequence). The CDR3 coding sequence is TGTGCCAGCAGCTTAGCGGGTATAGCGGGAGAGACCCAGTACTTC. Protein product: CASSLAGIAGETQYF.

V is TRBV11-2 and J is TRBJ2-7, with TRBD1 matching over 9 bases. In germline, CDR1 is SGHAT, CDR2 FQNNGV. With 7 bases clipped from V and 7 bases from J, the junction kept 11 bases outside the gene matches. The CDR3 length is 14 residues. The CDR3 bases are TGTGCCAGCAAGCCACTCCGGACAGGGGAGGAGCAGTACTTC. Its protein product is CASKPLRTGEEQYF.

The chain carries TRBV11-2 and TRBJ2-7, with TRBD2 identical over 9 bases. J was trimmed by 4 bases and V by 4 bases; bases with no gene match: 8. CDR1 and CDR2 (germline): SGHAT, FQNNGV. The length of the CDR3 is 15 residues. In DNA, the CDR3 is TGTGCCAGCAGCTCTGAAGCGGGAGGTTCTTACGAGCAGTACTTC. Translation: CASSSEAGGSYEQYF.

V gene TRBV7-9 combines with J gene TRBJ1-1, with TRBD1 matching over 9 bases. Per germline, CDR1 SEHNR and CDR2 FQNEAQ (reference sequence). With V trimmed by 5 bases and J by 4 bases, 8 bases remained unmatched. The CDR3 has 15 amino acids. CDR3 amino acids: CASSTPGQGLTEAFF. The CDR3, as DNA: TGTGCCAGCAGCACACCGGGACAGGGCCTCACTGAAGCTTTCTTT.